One and the same sample provided the 24 T cell receptor beta chains below, sequenced in a study of T cell responses to AZD1222 COVID-19 vaccine. The method was immunoSEQ multiplex PCR; TCRdb's version includes in-frame clones alone and lacks a portion of them. This sample carries about 260,000 clones, over 90% of them seen once, and the ten largest clones take 0.55%. Sequenced material: peripheral blood, taken on day 0 of AZD1222 vaccination. The receptor source for this set is an adult in good health.

The chain carries TRBV5-1 and TRBJ2-2; a weak D match, TRBD2 (7 bases). Trimming left V 4 bases short and J 5 bases short, with 15 bases between. The length of the CDR3 is 15 residues. Germline CDR1 and CDR2: SGHRS and YFSETQ. For the CDR3, the DNA is TGCGCCAGCAGCCCCCTAGGGGGGGTAACCGGGGAGCTGTTTTTT. Amino acid sequence: CASSPLGGVTGELFF. The whole variable domain, filled in from reference TRBV5-1 and TRBJ2-2, reads KAGVTQTPRYLIKTRGQQVTLSCSPISGHRSVSWYQQTPGQGLQFLFEYFSETQRNKGNFPGRFSGRQFSNSRSEMNVSTLELGDSALYLCASSPLGGVTGELFFGEGSRLTVL.

The CDR3 DNA reads as TGTGCCAGCAACCCTGGCAACTCCTACGAGCAGTACTTC. This codes for CASNPGNSYEQYF. V gene TRBV9 combines with J gene TRBJ2-7; D unresolved. CDR1 and CDR2 (germline): SGDLS, YYNGEE. The V end was cut by 6 bases, the J end by 0 bases, with 10 bases between. CDR3 length: 13 residues.

In DNA, the CDR3 is TGTGCCAGCATCGGTGCGCAGGGTAATGAAAAACTGTTTTTT. Amino acids: CASIGAQGNEKLFF. The J gene is TRBJ1-4, the V gene TRBV6-1, with D maybe TRBD1 (5 bases). V gave up 7 bases and J gave up 4 bases, with 13 bases separating them. The CDR3 is made up of 14 amino acids. The germline V gene encodes CDR1 MNHNS and CDR2 SASEGT.

This clone was picked up one time. The chain employs TRBV7-9 and TRBJ2-3; D perhaps matches TRBD2 (5 bases). The CDR3 is 13 amino acids. The germline V gene encodes CDR1 SEHNR and CDR2 FQNEAQ (reference sequence). V dropped 5 bases and J dropped 5 bases, with 11 bases sitting between them. CDR3 coding DNA: TGTGCCAGCAGCCCCTCCGCGGGAGATACGCAGTATTTT. Its protein is CASSPSAGDTQYF.

V is TRBV30 and J is TRBJ2-1, with D possibly matching TRBD2 (6 bases). V shed 2 bases and J shed 9 bases, with 17 bases lying between them. This CDR3 region has 14 residues. Germline lookup yields CDR1 GTSNPN and CDR2 SVGIG (reference sequence). CDR3 DNA sequence: TGTGCCTGGAGTTCTTTACTAGCACGGGGTGAGCAGTTCTTC. It codes for CAWSSLLARGEQFF.

The chain couples TRBV27 to TRBJ2-1; TRBD2 matches at 9 bases. CDR3 length: 15 amino acids. V shed 2 bases, J shed 9 bases, and the junction held 8 bases outside the gene matches. Germline CDR1 and CDR2: MNHEY and SMNVEV (reference sequence). In DNA, the CDR3 is TGTGCCAGCAGTTTAAGAGCGGGGGGCCGTGGTGAGCAGTTCTTC. Protein sequence: CASSLRAGGRGEQFF.

The rearrangement uses TRBV4-3 and TRBJ2-1; D call uncertain. With 3 bases removed from V and 4 bases from J, the gap between germline ends came to 10 bases. Per the germline V gene, CDR1 is LGHNA and CDR2 is YSLEER. The CDR3 runs 14 residues. CDR3 amino acids: CASSHRETYNEQFF. In DNA form, the CDR3 reads TGCGCCAGCAGCCACCGCGAGACGTACAATGAGCAGTTCTTC.

This sequence joins TRBV5-1 and TRBJ1-2; weak D call: TRBD1 (6 bases). This CDR3 comprises 13 residues. Trimming left V 0 bases short and J 7 bases short, with 10 bases between. From germline, CDR1 is SGHRS and CDR2 YFSETQ. CDR3 region: CASSLGRGGGYTF. CDR3 coding DNA: TGCGCCAGCAGCTTGGGTCGAGGGGGTGGCTACACCTTC.

The rearrangement links TRBV27 to TRBJ2-1; TRBD2 aligns across 13 bases. CDR3 length equals 15 residues. Germline V lookup: CDR1 MNHEY, CDR2 SMNVEV (reference sequence). Trimming removed 5 bases from V and 8 bases from J; junction bases left unmatched: 6. The DNA of the CDR3 is TGTGCCAGCAGTCGGACTAGCGGGAGAATAGATGAGCAGTTCTTC. It yields the protein CASSRTSGRIDEQFF.

This sequence joins TRBV5-1 and TRBJ2-7; D perhaps matches TRBD1 (5 bases). Germline V lookup: CDR1 SGHRS, CDR2 YFSETQ. V was pared by 6 bases and J by 2 bases, with 12 bases between. The CDR3 runs to 13 residues. CDR3 sequence (DNA): TGCGCCAGCACGATGGACAAGGCCTACGAGCAGTACTTC. Translation gives CASTMDKAYEQYF.

The CDR3 region is CASSFGVGTEAFF. DNA of the CDR3: TGTGCCAGCAGCTTCGGGGTGGGTACTGAAGCTTTCTTT. The chain combines TRBV7-9 with TRBJ1-1; D is unclear. The CDR3 loop spans 13 amino acids. V was shortened by 3 bases and J by 5 bases, with 10 bases between the two germline ends. From germline, CDR1 is SEHNR and CDR2 FQNEAQ (reference sequence).

This rearrangement joins TRBV25-1 to TRBJ1-6, with TRBD1 matching 10 bases. The CDR3 is 17 amino acids. Germline V lookup: CDR1 MGHDK, CDR2 SYGVNS. With V trimmed by 8 bases and J by 5 bases, 12 bases remained unmatched. In DNA form, the CDR3 reads TGTGCCAGCGGGGCCGGGACAGGGGAGAGAAATAATTCACCCCTCCACTTT. Amino acid sequence: CASGAGTGERNNSPLHF.

This chain connects TRBV5-1 to TRBJ1-1; 10 bases line up with TRBD1. The CDR3 consists of 14 residues. Per germline, CDR1 SGHRS and CDR2 YFSETQ. With V trimmed by 4 bases and J by 11 bases, 11 bases remained unmatched. The CDR3 here is CASSPGTGALGAFF. The DNA of the CDR3 is TGCGCCAGCAGCCCCGGGACAGGGGCTCTCGGGGCTTTCTTT.

This sequence joins TRBV5-1 and TRBJ1-6; TRBD1 might be the D (5 bases). The CDR3 is made up of 15 amino acids. The germline V gene has CDR1 SGHRS and CDR2 YFSETQ. V was pared by 0 bases and J by 12 bases, with 16 bases between. CDR3 in amino acids: CASSLEGTFGKPLHF. CDR3 nucleotides: TGCGCCAGCAGCTTGGAGGGGACGTTTGGGAAACCCCTCCACTTT.

This sequence joins TRBV14 and TRBJ2-1; 7 nucleotides align to TRBD1. Germline V gene lookup returns CDR1 SGHDN and CDR2 FVKESK. The junction had 6 bases not matched to a gene; V was cut back by 4 bases and J by 3 bases. The CDR3 has 15 amino acids. The CDR3 nucleotides are TGTGCCAGCAGCCGAGAGGCAGGGGGCTACAATGAGCAGTTCTTC. This gives the protein CASSREAGGYNEQFF.

The chain recombines TRBV7-9 with TRBJ1-1; D not certain. The V and J ends lost 5 bases and 7 bases respectively, with 11 bases between them. Germline V gene data show CDR1 as SEHNR and CDR2 as FQNEAQ (reference sequence). The CDR3 is made up of 12 amino acids. CDR3 DNA: TGTGCCAGCAGCCCCGTTGAGAGTGAAGCTTTCTTT. This gives the protein CASSPVESEAFF.

DNA of the CDR3: TGCGCCAGCAGCCCGACGGGGAAAATCCTGAATGGCTACACCTTC. It translates to CASSPTGKILNGYTF. This sequence joins TRBV4-3 and TRBJ1-2, with D unresolved. The CDR3 spans 15 residues. Germline-derived CDR1 and CDR2 are LGHNA and YSLEER. Trimming took off 4 bases at V and 6 bases at J, with 18 bases between the two ends.

The V and J genes are TRBV4-1 and TRBJ1-4, with D perhaps TRBD1 (6 bases). Trimming took off 4 bases at V and 7 bases at J, with 22 bases between the two ends. Germline CDR1 is MGHRA and CDR2 is YSYEKL. This CDR3 contains 17 residues. CDR3 sequence: CASSRRGAGGFGEKLFF. The CDR3 DNA follows: TGCGCCAGCAGCCGCAGGGGCGCGGGGGGGTTTGGTGAAAAACTGTTTTTT.

In regard to this clone: Relative to the germline gene, one junction end is altered; a read error may explain this. Here the CDR3 reads CASSQGGWGPGELFF. The CDR3 DNA follows: TGTGCTAGCAGCCAAGGGGGCTGGGGGCCCGGGGAGCTGTTTTTT. The V and J genes are TRBV7-7 and TRBJ2-2; 7 bases agree with TRBD1. Germline lookup yields CDR1 SSHAT and CDR2 FNYEAQ (reference sequence). CDR3 length equals 15 residues. The full variable domain, in which reference TRBV7-7 and TRBJ2-2 provide the parts outside the CDR3, is GAGVSQSPRYKVTKRGQDVTLRCDPISSHATLYWYQQALGQGPEFLTYFNYEAQPDKSGLPSDRFSAERPEGSISTLTIQRTEQRDSAMYRCASSQGGWGPGELFFGEGSRLTVL.

The rearrangement links TRBV4-1 to TRBJ2-1; 14 nucleotides agree with TRBD2. After removal of 3 bases from V and 8 bases from J, the junction contained 12 bases not matched to a gene. CDR3 length equals 18 residues. CDR1 MGHRA and CDR2 YSYEKL come from the germline V gene. The CDR3 region has the DNA TGCGCCAGCAGCCAGGGACTAGCGGGAGTTTTGGGCCATGATGAGCAGTTCTTC. The encoded protein is CASSQGLAGVLGHDEQFF.

V is TRBV28 and J is TRBJ1-6, with a possible D match to TRBD1 (5 bases). Germline CDR1 reads MDHEN; CDR2 reads SYDVKM. Trimming took off 6 bases at V and 8 bases at J, with 17 bases between the two ends. The CDR3 loop spans 15 amino acids. The CDR3 loop reads CASSVGGVRDSPLHF. The CDR3, as DNA: TGTGCCAGCAGCGTGGGGGGGGTGAGGGATTCACCCCTCCACTTT.

The chain uses TRBV4-3 and TRBJ2-3, with 7 bases aligning to TRBD2. Losses at the gene ends were 4 bases for V and 6 bases for J; bases not matched to a gene: 10. This CDR3 region has 15 residues. Germline CDR1 is LGHNA and CDR2 is YSLEER. The CDR3 reads CASSLLAERADTQYF. CDR3 DNA: TGCGCCAGCAGCCTTCTAGCGGAGAGGGCCGATACGCAGTATTTT.

The V call is TRBV28, the J call TRBJ2-5, with a tentative D call TRBD1 (6 bases). Trimming cost V 6 bases and J 5 bases, with 13 bases left between them. The CDR3 runs to 13 residues. Per the germline V gene, CDR1 is MDHEN and CDR2 is SYDVKM. The CDR3 DNA sequence: TGTGCCAGCAGACCCGGGACATCGGAGACCCAGTACTTC. Translating it yields CASRPGTSETQYF.

CDR3 protein: CASSDPGLAGEGEQYF. For the CDR3, the DNA is TGTGCCAGTAGCGATCCCGGACTAGCGGGAGAGGGGGAGCAGTACTTC. The chain has TRBV19 and TRBJ2-7; 13 positions match TRBD2. Losses at the gene ends were 6 bases for V and 7 bases for J; bases not matched to a gene: 12. CDR1 and CDR2 (germline): LNHDA, SQIVND (reference sequence). The CDR3 loop spans 16 amino acids.